This TCR beta chain was found in a study of long-term antiretroviral therapy in people with HIV. The content of samples before DNA extraction was roughly 1-10 million cryopreserved PBMC. Study-level points and caveats: Clones with expansion before ART led the repertoire at all time points. The study found that diversity rose after ART but stayed below transplant donor controls. HIV repertoires spanned narrower CDR3 length ranges than controls.

Germline V gives CDR1 LNHDA, CDR2 SQIVND (reference sequence). V lost 9 bases, J lost 5 bases, and 18 bases lay in between. CDR3 length equals 14 residues. About this clone: Its antigen is as yet unknown.

They ran version v3.0 of the immunoSEQ assay at survey level. Clones were sequenced by immunoSEQ multiplex PCR, and TCRdb holds only the in-frame ones, with some missing. This table has around 35,000 clones, approximately 96% appearing once. Sequencing used unsorted PBMCs, obtained 6.5 to 6.6 years after starting antiretroviral therapy. The receptor comes from a young man with HIV. The rearrangement links TRBV19 to TRBJ2-3, with D possibly being TRBD2 (6 bases). In DNA form, the CDR3 reads TGTGCCAGCCACTTTAGCGGTCTAGTAGATACGCAGTATTTT. Its protein is CASHFSGLVDTQYF.